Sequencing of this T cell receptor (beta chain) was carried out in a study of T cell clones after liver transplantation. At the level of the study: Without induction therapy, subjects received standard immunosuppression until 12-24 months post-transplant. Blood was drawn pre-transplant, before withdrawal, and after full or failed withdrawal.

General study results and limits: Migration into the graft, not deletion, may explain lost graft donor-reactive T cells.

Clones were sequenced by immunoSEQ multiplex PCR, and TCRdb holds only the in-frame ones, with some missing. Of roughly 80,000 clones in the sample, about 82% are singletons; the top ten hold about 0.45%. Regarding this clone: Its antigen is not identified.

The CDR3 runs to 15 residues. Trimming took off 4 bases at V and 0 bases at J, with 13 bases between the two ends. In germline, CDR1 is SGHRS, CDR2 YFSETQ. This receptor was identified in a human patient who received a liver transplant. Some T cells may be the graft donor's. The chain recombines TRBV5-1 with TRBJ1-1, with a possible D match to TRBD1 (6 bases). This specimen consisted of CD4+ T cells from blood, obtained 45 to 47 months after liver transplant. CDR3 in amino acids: CASSTGKGMNTEAFF. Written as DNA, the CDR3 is TGCGCCAGCAGCACAGGGAAGGGAATGAACACTGAAGCTTTCTTT.